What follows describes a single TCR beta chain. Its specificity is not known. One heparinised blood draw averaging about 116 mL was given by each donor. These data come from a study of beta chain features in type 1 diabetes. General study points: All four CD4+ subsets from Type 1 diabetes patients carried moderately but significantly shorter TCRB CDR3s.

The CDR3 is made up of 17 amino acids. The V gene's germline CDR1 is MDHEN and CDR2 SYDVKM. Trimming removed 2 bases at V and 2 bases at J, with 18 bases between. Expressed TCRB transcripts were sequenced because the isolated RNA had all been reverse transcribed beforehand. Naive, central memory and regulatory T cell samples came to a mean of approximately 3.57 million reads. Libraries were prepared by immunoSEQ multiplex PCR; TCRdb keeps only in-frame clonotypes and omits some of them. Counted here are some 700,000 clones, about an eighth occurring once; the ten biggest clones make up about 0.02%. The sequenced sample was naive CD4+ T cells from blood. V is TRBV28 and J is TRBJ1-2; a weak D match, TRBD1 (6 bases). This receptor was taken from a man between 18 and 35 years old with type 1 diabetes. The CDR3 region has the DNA TGTGCCAGCAGTTTAGTTGTGACTCAGGGGATAAACTATGGCTACACCTTC. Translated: CASSLVVTQGINYGYTF.